The present T cell receptor beta chain was sequenced within a study of blood T cell repertoires in COVID-19. Study-wide background: Whether acute or convalescent, the COVID-19 samples came from the United States, Italy and Spain. Sample material is recorded as cDNA or gDNA derived from T cells, B-cell-depleted T cells, or PBMCs.

Seattle-derived patients entered the study during active infection and were followed longitudinally. Trimming took 4 bases from V and 0 from J; bases not matched to a gene: 10. In germline, CDR1 is SNHLY, CDR2 FYNNEI. This CDR3 has 17 residues. Source study methods: Amplifying reference gene primers gave estimates of nucleated cell counts. Some clones are missing from TCRdb's copy, which holds only in-frame ones; the method was immunoSEQ multiplex PCR. D and trimming were read from the DNA, whereas the V and J calls and clone size are those reported in that table. The table has over 200,000 clones, 70% to 90% seen once.

Source material: peripheral blood. The TCR comes from a man younger than 45 with COVID-19, enrolled during active disease. This rearrangement joins TRBV2 to TRBJ1-1; 8 bases match TRBD1. CDR3 sequence: CASSVSGQGSMNTEAFF. In DNA form, the CDR3 reads TGTGCCAGCAGTGTATCCGGACAGGGCAGCATGAACACTGAAGCTTTCTTT.